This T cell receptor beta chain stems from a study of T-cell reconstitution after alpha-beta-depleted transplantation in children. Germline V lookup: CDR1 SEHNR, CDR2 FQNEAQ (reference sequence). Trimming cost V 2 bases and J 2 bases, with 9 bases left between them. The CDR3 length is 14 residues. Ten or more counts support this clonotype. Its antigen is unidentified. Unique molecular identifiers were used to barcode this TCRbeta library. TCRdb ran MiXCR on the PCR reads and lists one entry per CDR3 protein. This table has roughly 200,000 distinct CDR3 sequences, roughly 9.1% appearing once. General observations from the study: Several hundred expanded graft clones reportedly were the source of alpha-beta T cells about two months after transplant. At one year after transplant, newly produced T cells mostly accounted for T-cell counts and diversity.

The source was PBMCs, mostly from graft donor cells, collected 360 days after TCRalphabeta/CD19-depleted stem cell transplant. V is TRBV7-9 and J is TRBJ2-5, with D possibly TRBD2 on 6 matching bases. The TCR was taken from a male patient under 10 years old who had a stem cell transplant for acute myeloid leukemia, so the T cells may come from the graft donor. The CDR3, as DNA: TGTGCCAGCAGCTTAATAGCGGATCAAGAGACCCAGTACTTC. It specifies CASSLIADQETQYF. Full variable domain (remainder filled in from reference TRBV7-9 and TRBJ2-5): DTGVSQNPRHKITKRGQNVTFRCDPISEHNRLYWYRQTLGQGPEFLTYFQNEAQLEKSRLLSDRFSAERPKGSFSTLEIQRTEQGDSAMYLCASSLIADQETQYFGPGTRLLVL.